The clone carrying this T cell receptor beta chain appeared many times. TCRdb itself ran the RACE reads through MiXCR, one entry per CDR3 protein. The sample lists under 450,000 distinct CDR3 sequences, approximately 5.1% occurring once. The time point is: patch test 1, 2 weeks after DPC sensitization. The treatment was: therapeutic diphenylcyclopropenone sensitization with weekly scalp DPC. This sample was included in a study of human T cells and chemical hapten exposure. CDR1 SGHRS and CDR2 YFSETQ come from the germline V gene. With V trimmed by 0 bases and J by 2 bases, 1 base remained unmatched. This CDR3 has 15 amino acids.

This clonotype was sampled from a woman between 50 and 59 years old with alopecia areata. Some clones in this sample may be carry-over from other donors' samples. The specimen comprised whole blood, sampled in connection with sensitization to the hapten diphenylcyclopropenone (DPC). The V gene is TRBV5-1, the J gene TRBJ2-2; 7 bases line up with TRBD1. The CDR3: CASSLDRGNTGELFF. The CDR3 DNA follows: TGCGCCAGCAGCTTGGACAGGGGAAACACCGGGGAGCTGTTTTTT.